This TCR beta chain was sequenced during a study of T-cell memory formation after mild COVID-19. The overall study: Clustering of TCRs was largely donor specific. Points from the study as a whole: Nothing confirmed that second-wave clones peaking on day 37 were specific for SARS-CoV-2. Of the contracting clones, CD4+ ones lay mainly in CM and EM, and CD8+ ones in EMRA. Some responding clones appeared in pre-infection memory, suggesting cross-reactive memory joined.

V lost 2 bases, J lost 7 bases, and 6 bases stayed unmatched. The CDR3 sequence is 14 residues long. Germline CDR1 SEHNR, CDR2 FQNEAQ (reference sequence). TCRdb itself ran the 5' RACE reads through MiXCR, one entry per CDR3 protein. The profile shows some 210,000 distinct CDR3 sequences, 27% of them singletons. With regard to this clonotype: Its antigen is as yet unknown.

Sequenced: PBMCs or a T cell subset sorted from them (not recorded which). The gene calls are TRBV7-9 and TRBJ1-1; TRBD1 matches at 8 bases. This TCR derives from an adult woman who had mild COVID-19 (a few samples of this study predate the infection). Cell type and time point are not known. The CDR3 reads CASSLSRGPGEAFF. The CDR3 nucleotides are TGTGCCAGCAGCTTATCCAGGGGGCCTGGTGAAGCTTTCTTT.